This T cell receptor beta chain comes out of a study of cytomegalovirus exposure and HLA in healthy donors. Study background: Genetic ancestry analysis placed over 75% of the approximately 400 donors that were genotyped in the Caucasian-associated cluster. General observations from the study: Earlier analysis found most TCR beta V segments productive about 87% or about 30% of the time.

With 5 bases removed from V and 4 bases from J, the gap between germline ends came to 15 bases. From germline, CDR1 is SEHNR and CDR2 FQNEAQ (reference sequence). The CDR3 runs to 15 residues. Note on this clone: What it recognizes is unknown.

The PCR used 60 Vbeta and 13 Jbeta primers. The protocol was immunoSEQ multiplex PCR, while the TCRdb copy is restricted to in-frame clones and leaves out a portion. This sample has fewer than 200,000 clones, with more than 65% found just once. V is TRBV7-9 and J is TRBJ2-1, with D possibly matching TRBD2 (6 bases). The receptor was derived from a male donor in good health and CMV-seronegative. The sample comprised PBMCs. The chain's CDR3 is CASSPASARYNEQFF. DNA of the CDR3: TGTGCCAGCAGCCCAGCTAGCGCCAGATACAATGAGCAGTTCTTC.